The source of this T cell receptor beta chain is a study of naive and memory T cell subsets. Whole-study results and caveats: Reportedly, tuberculin skin test sites gave far more TCRs than other biopsies. Potentially, T cell activation and differentiation skew this RNA-based measurement.

The CDR3 covers 14 residues. Per germline, CDR1 KGHSH and CDR2 LQKENI. V was clipped by 3 bases and J by 1 base; unmatched bases: 1. In its sample, this clonotype was seen a few times. Its matching antigen is unknown. Ligated cDNA underwent four rounds of PCR with nested alpha and beta constant region primers and SP2. Blood and skin TCR RNA was reverse transcribed with alpha and beta constant primers. Each CDR3 protein is one row after TCRdb ran MiXCR on the UMI-ligation and nested PCR reads. The top ten hold 3.9% of the sample, which has approximately 37,000 distinct CDR3 sequences, roughly 11% seen once. Treatment reported: skin biopsy from PPD injection site in Mantoux-positive individual. A UMI-containing oligonucleotide was joined by 3' ligation to the TCR cDNA template. Biopsied sites were PPD injections in people with a positive Mantoux test.

The chain has TRBV18 and TRBJ1-2; 8 bases fit TRBD1. The TCR sequence derives from an adult in good health. The source was skin, collected from a tuberculin skin test site. In nucleotides, the CDR3 is TGTGCCAGCTCACCCGGGACAGGTAACTATGGCTACACCTTC. It codes for CASSPGTGNYGYTF.